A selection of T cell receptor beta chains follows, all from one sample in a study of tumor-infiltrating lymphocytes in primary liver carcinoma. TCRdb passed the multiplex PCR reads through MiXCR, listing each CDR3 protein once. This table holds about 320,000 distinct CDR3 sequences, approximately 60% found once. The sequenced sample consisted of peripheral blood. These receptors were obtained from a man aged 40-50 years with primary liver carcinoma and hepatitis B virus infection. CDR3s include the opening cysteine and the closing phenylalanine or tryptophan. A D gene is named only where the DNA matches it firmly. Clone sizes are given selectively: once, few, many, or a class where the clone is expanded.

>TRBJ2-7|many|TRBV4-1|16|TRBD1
TGCGCCAGCAGCCTCCGCAGGGGACAGGGAATGGACGAGCAGTACTTC
CASSLRRGQGMDEQYF
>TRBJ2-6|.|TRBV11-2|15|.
TGTGCCAGCAGCCCAGGCTTGCTCGGGCCCAACATCCTGACTTTC
CASSPGLLGPNILTF
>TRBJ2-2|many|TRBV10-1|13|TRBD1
TGCGCCACACAGGGGGCGAGCACCGGGGAGCTGTTTTTT
CATQGASTGELFF
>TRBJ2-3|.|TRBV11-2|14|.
TGTGCCAGCAGAACGGGAGAGAGCACAAATACGCAGTATTTT
CASRTGESTNTQYF
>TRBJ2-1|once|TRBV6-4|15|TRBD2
TGTGACAGCAGTGGGACTAGCGGGTCCTACAATGAGCAGTTCTTC
CDSSGTSGSYNEQFF
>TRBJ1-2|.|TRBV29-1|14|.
TGCAGCGTTGAAAAGGGCCGAGCTAACTATGGCTACACCTTC
CSVEKGRANYGYTF
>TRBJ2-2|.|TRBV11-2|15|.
TGTGCCAGCAGCTTAGTGGTAGGGAACACCGGGGAGCTGTTGTTT
CASSLVVGNTGELLF
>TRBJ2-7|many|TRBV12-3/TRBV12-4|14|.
TGTGCCAGCAGTTCGGGGGATAGGGCCTACGAGCAGTACTTC
CASSSGDRAYEQYF
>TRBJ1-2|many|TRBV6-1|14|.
TGTGCCAGCGCGGCCTCTCCGCCTAACTATGGCTACACCTTC
CASAASPPNYGYTF
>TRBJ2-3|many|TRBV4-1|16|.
TGCGCCAGCAGCCAAGTCTATGGGGGCAGCACAGATACGCAGTATTTT
CASSQVYGGSTDTQYF
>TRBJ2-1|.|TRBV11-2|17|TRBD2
TGTGCCAGCAGCGGGTTTTCGGGACTAGTGGGGTTCAATGAGCACTTCTTC
CASSGFSGLVGFNEHFF
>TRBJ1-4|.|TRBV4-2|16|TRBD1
TGTGCCAGCAGCCAACAGGCGACAGGGGCCAATGAAAAACTGTTTTTT
CASSQQATGANEKLFF
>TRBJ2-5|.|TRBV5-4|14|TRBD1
TGTGCCAGCAGCGGGACAGTGACCCAAGAGACCCAGTACTTC
CASSGTVTQETQYF
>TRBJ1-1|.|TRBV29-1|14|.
TGCAGCGTTACTAGTGAACCGAGGGGCACTGAAGCTTTCTTT
CSVTSEPRGTEAFF
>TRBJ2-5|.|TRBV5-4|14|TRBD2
TGTGCCAGCAGCTTGGGAGGGGCGGGAGAGACCCAGTGCTTC
CASSLGGAGETQCF
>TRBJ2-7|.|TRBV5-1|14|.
TGCGCCAGCAGCGTTGGACATGGGGCAGGCGAGCAGTACTTC
CASSVGHGAGEQYF
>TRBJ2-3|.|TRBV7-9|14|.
TGTGCGGGACGTGGAGCGAATAGCACAGATACGCAGTATTTT
CAGRGANSTDTQYF
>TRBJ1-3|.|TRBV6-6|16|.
TGTGCCAGCAGTTACTCGGGCAGGTACTCTGAAAACACCATATATTTT
CASSYSGRYSENTIYF
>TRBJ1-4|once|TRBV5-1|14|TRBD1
TGCGCCAGCATGCCCCGGGACAGAAATGAAAAACTGTTTTTT
CASMPRDRNEKLFF
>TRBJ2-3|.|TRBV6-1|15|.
TGTGCCAGCAGTGGCCACGTGGGGCCCACAGATACGCAGTATTTT
CASSGHVGPTDTQYF
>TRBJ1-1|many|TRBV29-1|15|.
TGCAGCGTTCGAAATGGGTGGGGCATGAACACTGAAGCTTTCTTT
CSVRNGWGMNTEAFF
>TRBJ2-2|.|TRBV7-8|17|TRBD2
TGTGCCAGCACCCTGGGACTAGCGACGCTCATCACCGGGGAGCTGTTTTTT
CASTLGLATLITGELFF
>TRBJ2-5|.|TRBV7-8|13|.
TGTGCCGGCAACTCGGCTCCCAAAGAGACCCAGTACTTC
CAGNSAPKETQYF
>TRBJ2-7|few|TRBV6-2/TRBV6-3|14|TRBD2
TGTGCCAGCGGGACTAGCGGGACTTGGGACGAGCAGTACTTC
CASGTSGTWDEQYF
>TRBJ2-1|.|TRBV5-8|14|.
TGTGCCAGCAGCTTAGGCCCAAATCACAATGAGCAGTTCTTC
CASSLGPNHNEQFF
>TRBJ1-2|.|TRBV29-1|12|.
TGCAGTACAAGGGACACTATCCATGGCTACACCTTC
CSTRDTIHGYTF